This record looks at one T cell receptor beta chain sequence and its context. Authors' methods: The assay estimated nucleated cells by amplifying reference gene primers. This table comes from immunoSEQ multiplex PCR, and its TCRdb copy is limited to in-frame clones, with some not included. V and J calls and clone size are as listed in that table; D and trimming were resolved from the DNA. The data contain 150,000 to 200,000 clones, approximately 80% of them singletons. Seattle enrolled patients during active infection and tracked them longitudinally. The entry originates in a study of blood T cell repertoires in COVID-19. In the study overall: There were acute and convalescent COVID-19 samples, and they came from the United States, Italy and Spain.

V lost 7 bases, J lost 4 bases, and 17 bases lay in between. The CDR3 runs to 14 residues. Sequenced material: peripheral blood. This chain joins TRBV23-1 and TRBJ2-7, with a possible D match to TRBD2 (5 bases). TRBV23-1 is an open reading frame, and its role is uncertain. This clonotype was sampled from a woman in her 40s with COVID-19, enrolled during active disease. The CDR3 DNA reads as TGCGCCAGCACAACCGGACGGCGGGCTTACGAGCAGTACTTC. Protein sequence: CASTTGRRAYEQYF.